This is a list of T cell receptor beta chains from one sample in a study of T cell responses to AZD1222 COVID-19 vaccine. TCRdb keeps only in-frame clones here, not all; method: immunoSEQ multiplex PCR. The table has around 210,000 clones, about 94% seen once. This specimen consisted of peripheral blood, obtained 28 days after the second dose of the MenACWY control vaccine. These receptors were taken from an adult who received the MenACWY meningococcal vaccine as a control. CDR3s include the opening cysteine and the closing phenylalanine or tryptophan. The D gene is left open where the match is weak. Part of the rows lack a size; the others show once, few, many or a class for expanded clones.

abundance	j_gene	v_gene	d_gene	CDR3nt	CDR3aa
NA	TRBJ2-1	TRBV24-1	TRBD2	TGTGCCACCAGTGCCCACATTCCCCTAGCGGGAGGGGACAATGAGCAGTTCTTC	CATSAHIPLAGGDNEQFF
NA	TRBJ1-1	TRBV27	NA	TGTGCCAGCAGTCCGCAGGGGATTGGGAAAACTGAAGCTTTCTTT	CASSPQGIGKTEAFF
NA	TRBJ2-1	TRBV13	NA	TGTGCCAGCACGACGAGGAGTGAGCAGTTCTTC	CASTTRSEQFF
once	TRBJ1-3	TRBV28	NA	TGTGCCAGCAGTACATACAAGGGTTACGAAAACTCTGGAAACACCATATATTTT	CASSTYKGYENSGNTIYF
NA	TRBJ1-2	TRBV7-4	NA	TGTGCCAGCAGCCCCCAGACCCAGGGAATTTTCTACACCTTC	CASSPQTQGIFYTF
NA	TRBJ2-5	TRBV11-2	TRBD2	TGTGCCAGCAGTGGACTAGCGGGGAGTGCTGAGACCCAGTACTTC	CASSGLAGSAETQYF
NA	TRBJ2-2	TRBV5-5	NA	TGTGCCAGCAGCACATACGGGGGGGAGCTGTTTTTT	CASSTYGGELFF
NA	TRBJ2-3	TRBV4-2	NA	TGTGCCAGCAGCCAAGTTTTGGCAGATACGCAGTATTTT	CASSQVLADTQYF
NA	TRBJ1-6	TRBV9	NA	TGTGCCAGCAGCCCCCGGGCAAACAATAATTCACCCCTCCACTTT	CASSPRANNNSPLHF
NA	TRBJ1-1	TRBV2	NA	TGTGCCAGCAGGAGGGGGGGTGGGATCACTGAAGCTTTCTTT	CASRRGGGITEAFF
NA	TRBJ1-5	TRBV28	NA	TGTGCCAGCAGTTCGCAGGGTATAGCGAGTCAGCCCCAGCATTTT	CASSSQGIASQPQHF
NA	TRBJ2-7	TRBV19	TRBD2	TGTGCCAGTAGGAAAAGCGGGGGAATGAGCTCCTACGAGCAGTACTTC	CASRKSGGMSSYEQYF
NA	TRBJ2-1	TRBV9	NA	TGTGCCAGCAGCGTACGGGCCCGAAACTACAATGAGCAGTTCTTC	CASSVRARNYNEQFF
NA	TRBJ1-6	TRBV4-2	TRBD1	TGTGCCAGCAGCCAAGACAGGACAGGGTATAATTCACCCCTCCACTTT	CASSQDRTGYNSPLHF
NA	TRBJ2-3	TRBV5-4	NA	TGTGCCAGCAACCCGTCCGGTGCGGGAGATACGCAGTATTTT	CASNPSGAGDTQYF
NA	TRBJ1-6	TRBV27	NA	TGTGCCAGCAGCCAGGGGTCTAGGTCACCCCTCCACTTT	CASSQGSRSPLHF
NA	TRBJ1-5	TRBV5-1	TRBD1	TGCGCCAGCAGCGTCGGGACAGCTAGCAATCAGCCCCAGCATTTT	CASSVGTASNQPQHF
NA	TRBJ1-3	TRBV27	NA	TGTGCCAGCAGTAAGAGTGGAGCTGGAAACACCATATATTTT	CASSKSGAGNTIYF
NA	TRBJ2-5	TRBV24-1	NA	TGTGCCACCAGTGATAAGGAGTACCAAGAGACCCAGTACTTC	CATSDKEYQETQYF
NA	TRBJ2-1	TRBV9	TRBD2	TGTGCCAGCAGCGCGGGAGGGCCTAACAATGAGCAGTTCTTC	CASSAGGPNNEQFF
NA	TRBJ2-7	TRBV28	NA	TGTGCCAGCAGCGCAGTATCCTACGAGCAGTACTTC	CASSAVSYEQYF
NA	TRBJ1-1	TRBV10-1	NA	TGCGCCAGCAGCCACACTGAAGCTTTCTTT	CASSHTEAFF